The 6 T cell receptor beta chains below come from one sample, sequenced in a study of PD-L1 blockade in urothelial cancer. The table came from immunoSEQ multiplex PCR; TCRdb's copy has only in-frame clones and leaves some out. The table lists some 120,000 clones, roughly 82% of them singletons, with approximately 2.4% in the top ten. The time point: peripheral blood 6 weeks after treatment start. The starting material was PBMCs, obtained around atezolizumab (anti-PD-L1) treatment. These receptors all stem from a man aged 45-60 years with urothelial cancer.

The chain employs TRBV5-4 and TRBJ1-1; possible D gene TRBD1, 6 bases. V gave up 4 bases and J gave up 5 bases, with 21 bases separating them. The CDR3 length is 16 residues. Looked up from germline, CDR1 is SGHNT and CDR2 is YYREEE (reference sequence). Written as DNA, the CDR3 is TGTGCCAGCAGCCAAGGCGGCAGGGGCCGTGGTACTGAAGCTTTCTTT. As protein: CASSQGGRGRGTEAFF.

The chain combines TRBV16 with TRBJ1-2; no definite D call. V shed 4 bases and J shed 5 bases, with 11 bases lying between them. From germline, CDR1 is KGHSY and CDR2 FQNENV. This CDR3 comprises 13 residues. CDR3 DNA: TGTGCCAGCAGCCCGGGATTGAATTATGGCTACACCTTC. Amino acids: CASSPGLNYGYTF.

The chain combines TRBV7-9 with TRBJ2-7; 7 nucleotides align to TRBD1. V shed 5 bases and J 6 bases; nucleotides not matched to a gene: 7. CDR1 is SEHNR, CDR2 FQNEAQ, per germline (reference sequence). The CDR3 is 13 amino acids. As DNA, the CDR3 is TGTGCCAGCAGCCGAACAGGGGCCTCCGAGCAGTACTTC. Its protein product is CASSRTGASEQYF.

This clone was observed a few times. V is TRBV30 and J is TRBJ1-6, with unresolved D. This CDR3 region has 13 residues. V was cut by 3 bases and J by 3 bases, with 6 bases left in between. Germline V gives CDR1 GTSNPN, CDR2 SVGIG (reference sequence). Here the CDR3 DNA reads TGTGCCTGGAGGGCTCTCTATAATTCACCCCTCCACTTT. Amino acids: CAWRALYNSPLHF.

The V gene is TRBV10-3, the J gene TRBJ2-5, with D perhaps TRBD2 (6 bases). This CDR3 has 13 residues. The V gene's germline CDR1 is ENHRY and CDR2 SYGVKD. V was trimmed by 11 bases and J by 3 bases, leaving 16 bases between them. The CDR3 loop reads CALGPGGKETQYF. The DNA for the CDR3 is TGTGCCCTCGGGCCTGGGGGGAAAGAGACCCAGTACTTC.

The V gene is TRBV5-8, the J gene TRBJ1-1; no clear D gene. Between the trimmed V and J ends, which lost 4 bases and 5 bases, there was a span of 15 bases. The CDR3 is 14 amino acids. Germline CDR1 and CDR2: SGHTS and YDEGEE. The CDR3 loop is CASSLGPKQTEAFF. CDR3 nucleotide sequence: TGTGCCAGCAGCCTTGGCCCAAAACAAACTGAAGCTTTCTTT.